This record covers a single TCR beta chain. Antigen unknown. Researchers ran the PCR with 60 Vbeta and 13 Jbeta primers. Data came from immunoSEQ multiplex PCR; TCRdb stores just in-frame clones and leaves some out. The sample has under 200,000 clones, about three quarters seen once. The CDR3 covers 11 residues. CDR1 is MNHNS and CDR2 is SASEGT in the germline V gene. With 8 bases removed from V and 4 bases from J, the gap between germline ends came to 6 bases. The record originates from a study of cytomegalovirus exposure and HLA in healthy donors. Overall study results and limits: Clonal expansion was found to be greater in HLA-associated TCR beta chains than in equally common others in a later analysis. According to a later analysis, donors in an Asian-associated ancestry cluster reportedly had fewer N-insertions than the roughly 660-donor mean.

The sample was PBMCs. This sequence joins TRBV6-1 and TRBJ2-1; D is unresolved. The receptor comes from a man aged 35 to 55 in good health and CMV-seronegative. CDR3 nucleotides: TGTGCCAGCGGTAGTTACAATGAGCAGTTCTTC. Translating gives CASGSYNEQFF.